This note documents a single T cell receptor beta chain sequence. Its specificity is not known. This sample is part of a study of graft-versus-host responses after intestinal transplantation. TCRdb's copy holds only in-frame clones and misses some; the assay was immunoSEQ multiplex PCR. The sample holds some 76,000 clones, 87% seen once. General study findings and limits: Ileal or blood samples showed some GvH clones first, and such clones were also found in recipient marrow.

Germline CDR1 MNHNS, CDR2 SASEGT. This CDR3 is built from 15 residues. The junction had 1 base not matched to a gene; V was cut back by 3 bases and J by 4 bases. The genes are TRBV6-1 and TRBJ1-3, with 12 positions matching TRBD1. The receptor was isolated from a human donor who was the organ donor for an intestinal transplant. Specimen: unstimulated CD8+ T cells sorted from spleen or lymph node cells, collected before transplant. Here the CDR3 DNA reads TGTGCCAGCAGTGAGGGACAGGGGGCAGGAAACACCATATATTTT. Protein: CASSEGQGAGNTIYF.